The rows below give T cell receptor beta chains drawn from one sample of a study of T cell repertoires in cytomegalovirus infection. TCRdb reprocessed the reads with MiXCR, giving one entry per CDR3 protein. In the table there are more than 650,000 distinct CDR3 sequences, approximately 34% of which are singletons. Sequencing was performed on PBMCs. The source of these receptors is a human donor in good health (CMV status not recorded). Some clones in this sample may be carry-over from other donors' samples. CDR3s include the opening cysteine and the closing phenylalanine or tryptophan. The D gene is left open where the match is weak. Expanded clones are given a class, and other clones once, few, many or no size at all.

TRBJ2-7	.	.	TRBV4-1	CASSQAPARGYEQYF	TGCGCCAGCAGCCAAGCGCCCGCCAGGGGTTACGAGCAGTACTTC
TRBJ1-2	TRBD1	few	TRBV14	CASSHGTGLQGYTF	TGTGCCAGCAGCCACGGGACAGGGCTCCAAGGCTACACCTTC
TRBJ2-5	TRBD1	.	TRBV6-5	CASSYSGTEGETQYF	TGTGCCAGCAGTTACTCTGGGACAGAAGGGGAGACCCAGTACTTC
TRBJ2-5	.	.	TRBV6-5	CASSYSNFGPETQYF	TGTGCCAGCAGTTACTCGAATTTCGGGCCAGAGACCCAGTACTTC
TRBJ2-1	TRBD2	many	TRBV11-3	CASSPGTSTHNEQFF	TGTGCCAGCAGCCCCGGGACTAGCACCCACAATGAGCAGTTCTTC
TRBJ1-5	TRBD1	few	TRBV6-5	CASSYSGTGVGGNQPQHF	TGTGCCAGCAGTTACTCCGGGACAGGGGTTGGGGGCAATCAGCCCCAGCATTTT
TRBJ2-2	.	.	TRBV7-3	CASSLTPKLSGELFF	TGTGCCAGCAGCTTAACGCCCAAGTTGTCCGGGGAGCTGTTTTTT
TRBJ1-6	TRBD1	.	TRBV27	CASQAQGVLNSTLHF	TGTGCCAGCCAGGCACAGGGGGTGCTAAATTCAACCCTCCACTTT
TRBJ2-1	TRBD1	.	TRBV6-1	CASTARDRHNEQFF	TGTGCCAGCACCGCCCGGGACAGACATAATGAGCAGTTCTTC
TRBJ2-2	TRBD2	few	TRBV11-2	CASSFLRLAGGTGELFF	TGTGCCAGCAGCTTCTTAAGACTAGCGGGAGGTACCGGGGAGCTGTTTTTT
TRBJ2-7	TRBD1	.	TRBV12-3/TRBV12-4	CASSQYRDSLYEQYF	TGTGCCAGCAGTCAGTACCGGGACAGCCTCTACGAGCAGTACTTC
TRBJ1-6	.	.	TRBV19	CASRVSGTSGNSPLHF	TGTGCCAGTAGAGTATCAGGAACCTCGGGGAATTCACCCCTCCACTTT
TRBJ2-3	TRBD1	.	TRBV12-3/TRBV12-4	CASSFRQGHTQYF	TGTGCCAGCAGTTTCCGACAGGGACATACGCAGTATTTT
TRBJ2-3	TRBD1	many	TRBV7-6	CASSSTGGTTDTQYF	TGTGCCAGCAGCTCAACAGGGGGAACTACAGATACGCAGTATTTT
TRBJ2-5	TRBD1	few	TRBV28	CATHSTGPLGETQYF	TGTGCCACTCACTCGACAGGGCCCCTAGGAGAGACCCAGTACTTC
TRBJ2-1	.	many	TRBV19	CASSPHGSLGEQFF	TGTGCCAGTAGTCCCCACGGTAGTCTGGGTGAGCAGTTCTTC
TRBJ1-2	.	.	TRBV20-1	CSAADRNYGYTF	TGCAGTGCCGCCGACAGGAACTATGGCTACACCTTC
TRBJ2-7	TRBD1	.	TRBV7-9	CASSFSSGTGASYEQYF	TGTGCCAGCAGCTTCAGCTCCGGGACAGGGGCCTCCTACGAGCAGTACTTC
TRBJ2-7	.	.	TRBV28	CASSSLQGPYEQYF	TGTGCCAGCAGTTCACTACAGGGTCCCTACGAGCAGTACTTC
TRBJ1-1	.	few	TRBV20-1	CSNLFQGLNTEAFF	TGCAGTAACCTCTTCCAAGGGCTGAACACTGAAGCTTTCTTT
TRBJ1-1	TRBD1	.	TRBV7-2	CASSPETGRIAEAFF	TGTGCCAGCAGCCCTGAGACAGGGAGGATCGCTGAAGCTTTCTTT
TRBJ2-4	TRBD1	few	TRBV2	CASRRSTGVDKNIQYF	TGTGCCAGCAGACGTTCGACAGGGGTCGACAAAAACATTCAGTACTTC
TRBJ1-5	.	.	TRBV11-2	CSSSATRNQPQHF	TGTTCCAGCAGCGCCACCCGGAATCAGCCCCAGCATTTT
TRBJ1-2	TRBD1	.	TRBV10-3	CAIRSTGPYGYTF	TGTGCCATCAGATCGACAGGGCCCTATGGCTACACCTTC
TRBJ1-2	TRBD1	many	TRBV19	CASSLRDRVLYGYTF	TGTGCCAGTAGTCTCCGGGACAGGGTCCTCTATGGCTACACCTTC
TRBJ2-1	.	.	TRBV6-1	CATGTGEQFF	TGTGCCACCGGGACTGGTGAGCAGTTCTTC
TRBJ2-7	TRBD1	.	TRBV6-6	CASSYSKRTGDYEQYF	TGTGCCAGCAGTTACTCGAAGAGGACAGGAGACTACGAGCAGTACTTC
TRBJ1-4	TRBD1	.	TRBV29-1	CSVTRDRDEKLFF	TGCAGCGTCACACGGGACAGGGATGAAAAACTGTTTTTT
TRBJ2-3	.	many	TRBV28	CASSLTADTQYF	TGTGCCAGCAGCTTAACTGCAGATACGCAGTATTTT
TRBJ1-1	.	many	TRBV7-9	CASSPFGQGSTEAFF	TGTGCCAGCAGCCCGTTTGGGCAGGGGAGTACTGAAGCTTTCTTT
TRBJ2-7	TRBD2	.	TRBV20-1	CSATSGGTSDSYEQYF	TGCAGTGCTACTAGCGGGGGGACCTCAGACTCCTACGAGCAGTACTTC
TRBJ1-2	.	.	TRBV5-1	CASSGRNEHGYTF	TGCGCCAGCAGCGGCAGGAATGAGCATGGCTACACCTTC
TRBJ2-3	TRBD2	.	TRBV11-3	CASSPRDYSDTQYF	TGTGCCAGCAGCCCCCGGGACTATTCAGATACGCAGTATTTT
TRBJ1-4	.	few	TRBV6-5	CASSYLVDEKLFF	TGTGCCAGCAGTTACTTGGTTGATGAAAAACTGTTTTTT
TRBJ2-1	.	.	TRBV20-1	CSARSGTRTYNEQFF	TGCAGTGCTAGATCCGGGACACGCACCTACAATGAGCAGTTCTTC
TRBJ1-3	.	.	TRBV28	CASSKGAGNTIYF	TGTGCCAGCAGTAAAGGGGCTGGAAACACCATATATTTT
TRBJ1-2	.	.	TRBV28	CASSSTRGGDLSGYTF	TGTGCCAGCAGTTCCACGCGGGGGGGCGACCTTTCCGGCTACACCTTC
TRBJ1-3	.	.	TRBV29-1	CSVGPGSTGNTIYF	TGCAGCGTGGGCCCAGGGTCCACTGGAAACACCATATATTTT
TRBJ2-3	.	few	TRBV7-8	CASSLGRGLIDTQYF	TGTGCCAGCAGCTTAGGGCGTGGGTTAATAGATACGCAGTATTTT
TRBJ1-5	.	few	TRBV12-3/TRBV12-4	CASSFGKGGYQPQHF	TGTGCCAGCAGTTTCGGCAAGGGGGGATATCAGCCCCAGCATTTT
TRBJ2-1	TRBD2	.	TRBV7-3	CASSLTRTRYSYNEQFF	TGTGCCAGCAGCTTAACCCGGACTAGATACTCCTACAATGAGCAGTTCTTC
TRBJ2-2	.	.	TRBV20-1	CSAMEGTGELFF	TGCAGTGCCATGGAGGGCACCGGGGAGCTGTTTTTT
TRBJ2-1	TRBD2	once	TRBV9	CASRPPGVAGGRNEQFF	TGTGCCAGCAGACCTCCAGGGGTGGCGGGAGGTCGAAATGAGCAGTTCTTC
TRBJ1-5	TRBD1	.	TRBV29-1	CSVTPGTDNQPQHF	TGCAGCGTCACCCCCGGGACAGATAATCAGCCCCAGCATTTT
TRBJ1-5	.	once	TRBV6-1	CASSEAGRGVNQPQHF	TGTGCCAGCAGTGAAGCCGGTCGGGGAGTGAATCAGCCCCAGCATTTT
TRBJ1-5	TRBD1	once	TRBV20-1	CSAMKGQPNQPQHF	TGCAGTGCTATGAAGGGACAGCCCAATCAGCCCCAGCATTTT
TRBJ1-2	TRBD1	few	TRBV25-1	CASSNPGTAKGYTF	TGTGCCAGCAGTAACCCCGGGACAGCTAAAGGCTACACCTTC